This T cell receptor (beta chain) was obtained from a study of T cell repertoires in cytomegalovirus infection. Study in general: Use of recently identified HLA-C-restricted and well-studied HLA-B-restricted CMV epitopes was part of the study. Public TCR beta signatures marked donors with CMV infection and the matching HLA.

General study results and limits: CMV carriers having the relevant HLA were flagged by cumulative public TCR beta family frequency. Dominating the ex vivo response were TCR beta clonotypes that were CMV-specific and HLA-C-restricted.

TCRdb re-analysed the reads in MiXCR, keeping a single row per CDR3 protein. Of some 220,000 distinct CDR3 sequences in the sample, around two fifths were seen once. The germline CDR1 and CDR2 sequences are MNHEY and SMNVEV (reference sequence). After removal of 2 bases from V and 3 bases from J, the junction contained 4 bases not matched to a gene. This CDR3 has 15 amino acids. In the case of this clonotype: No antigen is known for it.

The source is a human donor in good health (CMV status not recorded). Some clones in this sample may be carry-over from other donors' samples. J is TRBJ2-1 and V is TRBV27, with 7 bases fitting TRBD1. The starting material was CD8+ T cells from cultured PBMCs, obtained from culture after CMV antigen stimulation. The CDR3 region is CASSLRDRDYNEQFF. The CDR3 DNA reads as TGTGCCAGCAGTTTAAGAGACAGGGACTACAATGAGCAGTTCTTC.